Each of the 27 T cell receptor beta chains below was sequenced from the same sample in a study of T cell repertoires in aging, cancer and after chemotherapy. TRB rearrangements spanning V, D and J were amplified using mixed TRB-A/B primers. TCRdb redid the calling of the multiplex PCR reads with MiXCR, one entry per CDR3 protein. The repertoire holds 9,500 to 11,000 distinct CDR3 sequences, with around 42% as singletons. The template was genomic DNA from peripheral blood, not RNA. What was sequenced was blood. These receptors came from a human donor in good health.

The V and J genes are TRBV12-3 or TRBV12-4 and TRBJ1-4; TRBD1 matches at 7 bases. V was clipped by 5 bases and J by 2 bases; unmatched bases: 2. The CDR3 is 14 amino acids. CDR3 DNA sequence: TGTGCCAGCAGTGCGGGACAGACTAATGAAAAACTGTTTTTT. The encoded protein is CASSAGQTNEKLFF.

V is TRBV6-6 and J is TRBJ2-3; 7 bases are a match to TRBD2. This CDR3 has 14 residues. Germline V gene lookup returns CDR1 MNHNY and CDR2 SVGAGI (reference sequence). V was pared by 6 bases and J by 1 base, with 4 bases of the junction left unmatched. The CDR3 spells CASRRGSGTDTQYF. Written as DNA, the CDR3 is TGTGCCAGCAGACGCGGGAGTGGCACAGATACGCAGTATTTT.

This clonotype was detected a few times. V usage is TRBV7-6 and J usage is TRBJ2-5, with TRBD2 matching 7 bases. The ends lost 5 bases at V and 3 bases at J; junction bases unmatched: 6. The CDR3 runs to 14 residues. Per germline, CDR1 SGHVS and CDR2 FNYEAQ. The CDR3 protein is CASSAPGRKETQYF. DNA of the CDR3: TGTGCCAGCAGCGCCCCCGGGAGGAAAGAGACCCAGTACTTC.

This clonotype was observed a few times. The chain carries TRBV7-3 and TRBJ2-5; D tentatively fits TRBD1 or TRBD2 (5 bases each). V lost 6 bases and J lost 3, with 11 bases in between. Germline CDR1 is SGHTA and CDR2 is FQGTGA. This CDR3 contains 13 residues. CDR3 in DNA: TGTGCCAGCAGTCGCCGGGACGAAGAGACCCAGTACTTC. Translated: CASSRRDEETQYF.

This chain links TRBV20-1 with TRBJ2-5, with 13 bases matching TRBD2. This CDR3 comprises 16 residues. Germline CDR1 DFQATT, CDR2 SNEGSKA (reference sequence). V lost 5 bases and J lost 2; bases outside the gene matches: 8. The CDR3 nucleotides are TGCAGTGCTGACCGACTAGCGGGGGGTGTACAAGAGACCCAGTACTTC. Translated: CSADRLAGGVQETQYF.

The rearrangement uses TRBV27 and TRBJ2-7, with 10 bases aligning to TRBD1. The V gene's germline CDR1 is MNHEY and CDR2 SMNVEV (reference sequence). This CDR3 region has 13 residues. With V trimmed by 7 bases and J by 3 bases, 3 bases remained unmatched. The CDR3 DNA reads TGTGCCAGCATACGGACAGGGGGCTACGAGCAGTACTTC. It yields the protein CASIRTGGYEQYF.

The V call is TRBV19, the J call TRBJ1-6; no clear D gene. This CDR3 is 15 amino acids long. Trimming left V 3 bases short and J 0 bases short, with 6 bases between. Germline values: CDR1 LNHDA, CDR2 SQIVND (reference sequence). The CDR3 spells CASSITSSYNSPLHF. The CDR3, as DNA: TGTGCCAGTAGTATCACGAGCTCCTATAATTCACCCCTCCACTTT.

The chain uses TRBV30 and TRBJ2-3; 12 positions match TRBD2. Germline V lookup: CDR1 GTSNPN, CDR2 SVGIG (reference sequence). The CDR3 is 19 amino acids. Losses at the gene ends were 2 bases for V and 4 bases for J; bases not matched to a gene: 16. As DNA, the CDR3 is TGTGCCTGGAGTCCAGCTAGCGGGAGGGCCAGACACACTTCAGATACGCAGTATTTT. Translating it yields CAWSPASGRARHTSDTQYF.

This clonotype has just a few counts. The genes are TRBV28 and TRBJ1-2; tentatively, D is TRBD1 (5 bases). In germline, CDR1 is MDHEN, CDR2 SYDVKM. Deletions cut 5 bases from V and 3 bases from J, with 13 bases between. The CDR3 consists of 14 residues. DNA of the CDR3: TGTGCCAGCAGTCCGGGACCGGCCTACTATGGCTACACCTTC. This translates into CASSPGPAYYGYTF.

This clonotype was observed a few times. The V gene is TRBV5-4, the J gene TRBJ1-6, with D maybe TRBD1 (5 bases). Trimming pared 4 bases from V and 6 bases from J, leaving 11 bases between. Germline V gene lookup returns CDR1 SGHNT and CDR2 YYREEE (reference sequence). The CDR3 has 14 amino acids. CDR3 DNA sequence: TGTGCCAGCAGCACCGGAGGGACTAATTCACCCCTCCACTTT. It yields the protein CASSTGGTNSPLHF. The whole variable domain, remainder taken from reference TRBV5-4 and TRBJ1-6, is ETGVTQSPTHLIKTRGQQVTLRCSSQSGHNTVSWYQQALGQGPQFIFQYYREEENGRGNFPPRFSGLQFPNYSSELNVNALELDDSALYLCASSTGGTNSPLHFGNGTRLTVT.

This clonotype was recorded a few times. This rearrangement joins TRBV7-2 to TRBJ2-3, with unresolved D. V lost 1 base and J lost 5, with 4 bases in between. From germline, CDR1 is SGHTA and CDR2 FQGNSA. The CDR3 loop spans 12 amino acids. The CDR3 DNA follows: TGTGCCAGCAGCTTAGTGGGAGATACGCAGTATTTT. It specifies CASSLVGDTQYF.

V gene TRBV30 combines with J gene TRBJ1-5; D is possibly TRBD1 (5 bases). Trimming pared 3 bases from V and 6 bases from J, leaving 21 bases between. Germline assignment: CDR1 GTSNPN and CDR2 SVGIG (reference sequence). The CDR3 extends over 16 amino acids. The CDR3 protein is CAWSAGYGNFGQPQHF. Written as DNA, the CDR3 is TGTGCCTGGAGCGCAGGGTACGGTAATTTTGGTCAGCCCCAGCATTTT. Full variable domain (outside the CDR3, taken from reference TRBV30 and TRBJ1-5): SQTIHQWPATLVQPVGSPLSLECTVEGTSNPNLYWYRQAAGRGLQLLFYSVGIGQISSEVPQNLSASRPQDRQFILSSKKLLLSDSGFYLCAWSAGYGNFGQPQHFGDGTRLSIL.

The chain recombines TRBV29-1 with TRBJ2-2; a weak D match, TRBD2 (7 bases). This CDR3 contains 14 residues. CDR1 is SQVTM and CDR2 is ANQGSEA in the germline V gene. Between the trimmed V and J ends, which lost 4 bases and 7 bases, there was a span of 16 bases. The CDR3 nucleotides are TGCAGCGTTGGGGGGCGGGGGCAGGACGGGGAGCTGTTTTTT. It is translated as CSVGGRGQDGELFF.

The chain links TRBV20-1 to TRBJ2-1; D call uncertain. Per germline, CDR1 DFQATT and CDR2 SNEGSKA (reference sequence). The CDR3 is 14 amino acids. The V end lost 5 bases, the J end lost 0 bases, and 11 bases lay between the germline ends. DNA for the CDR3: TGCAGTGCTCGCCATGGGCTCTCCTACAATGAGCAGTTCTTC. This gives the protein CSARHGLSYNEQFF.

This chain uses TRBV6-1 with TRBJ1-5; possible D gene TRBD1, 6 bases. The CDR3 has 16 residues. V was clipped by 4 bases and J by 2 bases, with 15 bases between them. CDR1 and CDR2 from the germline V gene are MNHNS and SASEGT. This CDR3 reads CASSVQQGRGNQPQHF. The CDR3 DNA reads TGTGCCAGCAGTGTCCAACAGGGTCGCGGCAATCAGCCCCAGCATTTT.

V is TRBV6-2 or TRBV6-3 and J is TRBJ1-1; D perhaps matches TRBD1 (5 bases). The CDR3 runs to 13 residues. Trimming took 6 bases from V and 6 from J, leaving 14 bases between them. CDR1 is MNHEY and CDR2 is SVGEGT in the germline V gene. The CDR3 DNA follows: TGTGCCAGCAGGGCCGGGAGGGGCGCTGAAGCTTTCTTT. Protein product: CASRAGRGAEAFF.

CDR3 residues: CASSTGTITDTQYF. The CDR3 DNA is TGTGCCAGCAGCACCGGGACCATCACAGATACGCAGTATTTT. The chain couples TRBV6-5 to TRBJ2-3; D might be TRBD1 or TRBD2, each matching 5 bases. The CDR3 is 14 residues long. Germline V CDR1 and CDR2: MNHEY, SVGAGI. Trimming removed 6 bases from V and 2 bases from J, with 12 bases in between.

CDR3 DNA sequence: TGTGCCAGCAGTGTAGACAGCTACTACGAGCAGTACTTC. Its translation is CASSVDSYYEQYF. The rearrangement joins TRBV6-5 to TRBJ2-7; tentatively, D is TRBD1 (5 bases). With 5 bases removed from V and 3 bases from J, the gap between germline ends came to 11 bases. Germline V CDR1 and CDR2: MNHEY, SVGAGI. The CDR3 consists of 13 residues.

V usage is TRBV5-6 and J usage is TRBJ2-7; D tentatively reads TRBD1 or TRBD2 (5 bases each). CDR1 is SGHDT and CDR2 is YYEEEE in the germline V gene. The V end lost 4 bases, the J end lost 2 bases, and 7 bases lay between the germline ends. The CDR3 totals 12 residues. CDR3 residues: CASSLGAYEQYF. The CDR3 DNA reads TGTGCCAGCAGCCTGGGGGCCTACGAGCAGTACTTC.

This clonotype occurred a few times. In DNA, the CDR3 is TGTGCCACCAGCAGAGATCTGGGCCAGCAGTACTTC. Translating it yields CATSRDLGQQYF. V and J are TRBV15 and TRBJ2-7; D gene uncertain. The V end lost 0 bases, the J end lost 8 bases, and 8 bases lay between the germline ends. The CDR3 runs 12 residues. CDR1 and CDR2 (germline): LNHNV, YYDKDF (reference sequence).

V is TRBV5-1 and J is TRBJ2-2, with unresolved D. Germline loops: CDR1 SGHRS, CDR2 YFSETQ. The CDR3 totals 13 residues. Trimming took off 5 bases at V and 8 bases at J, with 13 bases between the two ends. The CDR3 protein is CASSRTSPGELFF. The DNA of the CDR3 is TGCGCCAGCAGTCGGACCTCTCCGGGGGAGCTGTTTTTT.

This clonotype occurred a few times. The chain recombines TRBV20-1 with TRBJ2-3, with D maybe TRBD2 (5 bases). Germline V gives CDR1 DFQATT, CDR2 SNEGSKA (reference sequence). The CDR3 sequence is 14 residues long. V was cut by 6 bases and J by 2 bases, with 15 bases left in between. The CDR3 here is CSATHGVNTDTQYF. The CDR3 DNA follows: TGCAGTGCCACACACGGGGTAAACACAGATACGCAGTATTTT.

The rearrangement uses TRBV18 and TRBJ1-1; D may be TRBD1 (5 bases). Germline values: CDR1 KGHSH, CDR2 LQKENI. The V end was cut by 10 bases, the J end by 0 bases, with 12 bases between. This CDR3 is 13 amino acids long. The CDR3 reads CATGGGVNTEAFF. Here the CDR3 DNA reads TGTGCCACGGGTGGAGGGGTGAACACTGAAGCTTTCTTT.

With regard to this clonotype: The junction departs from the called germline gene at one end, perhaps through a read error. The chain recombines TRBV4-2 with TRBJ1-2; no clear D gene. Germline V gene lookup returns CDR1 LGHNA and CDR2 YNFKEQ. The CDR3 sequence is 14 residues long. CDR3 in amino acids: CASSQDARGSGYTF. The CDR3 DNA reads TGCGCCAGCAGCCAAGATGCCCGAGGGTCTGGCTACACCTTC.

The chain is built from TRBV30 and TRBJ2-1; 11 bases map to TRBD2. The J segment lost 8 bases and the V segment lost 2 bases, leaving 8 bases of the junction unmatched. The CDR3 extends over 15 amino acids. Germline V gene sequence: CDR1 GTSNPN, CDR2 SVGIG (reference sequence). Here the CDR3 reads CAWSPSSGRLDEQFF. The CDR3 bases are TGTGCCTGGAGTCCATCTAGCGGGAGGTTGGATGAGCAGTTCTTC.

This sequence joins TRBV30 and TRBJ1-1; tentatively, D is TRBD1 (6 bases). Trimming cost V 0 bases and J 10 bases, with 15 bases left between them. This CDR3 contains 13 residues. CDR1 is GTSNPN, CDR2 SVGIG, per germline (reference sequence). As DNA, the CDR3 is TGTGCCTGGAGTGTACTCGGGAGGGGGGGAGCTTTCTTT. Its protein is CAWSVLGRGGAFF.

This clonotype was found a few times. The genes are TRBV19 and TRBJ1-5; 7 bases map to TRBD1. The CDR3 has 14 residues. CDR1 LNHDA and CDR2 SQIVND come from the germline V gene (reference sequence). Germline trimming cut 7 bases from V and 4 bases from J; bases unmatched to any gene: 7. CDR3 loop: CASNPGTANQPQHF. The CDR3 region has the DNA TGTGCCAGTAACCCCGGGACAGCTAATCAGCCCCAGCATTTT.